This TCR beta chain was documented in a study of shared clonotypes between healthy human individuals. Profiling relied on immunoSEQ multiplex PCR, and the TCRdb table lists in-frame clones only, not all of them. The sample carries 2 million to 2.5 million clones, 85% to 95% recorded once. As to this clone: Its antigen is unknown.

Study results and limitations: Expectations were that clonotype sharing among donors would be affected by sequencing depth.

The CDR3 totals 17 residues. From germline, CDR1 is MDHEN and CDR2 SYDVKM. With 3 bases clipped from V and 7 bases from J, the junction kept 9 bases outside the gene matches. CD4+ cells were split into CD45RA+ naive and CD45RA-negative memory subsets. The V and J genes are TRBV28 and TRBJ2-1, with 13 positions matching TRBD2. This TCR derives from a man between 18 and 35 years old in good health. Some clones in this sample may be carry-over from other donors' samples. The material sequenced was naive CD4+ T cells from PBMCs. The subset here: CD45RA+ positively selected. The CDR3: CASSFPHPGLAGNEQFF. For the CDR3, the DNA is TGTGCCAGCAGTTTCCCACATCCGGGACTAGCGGGAAATGAGCAGTTCTTC. Full variable domain (rest looked up from reference TRBV28 and TRBJ2-1): DVKVTQSSRYLVKRTGEKVFLECVQDMDHENMFWYRQDPGLGLRLIYFSYDVKMKEKGDIPEGYSVSREKKERFSLILESASTNQTSMYLCASSFPHPGLAGNEQFFGPGTRLTVL.